This T cell receptor beta chain was obtained from a study of T cells expressing NK-cell markers. Study summary: It was sorted CD3+CD56-NKG2C+, CD3+CD56+NKG2C- and CD3+CD56+NKG2C+ T cells that provided the TCR beta repertoires. In the group of eight sequenced donors, seven were HCMV-seropositive and one was seronegative.

Study-wide findings and caveats: Dominance of the CD3+CD56-NKG2C+ fraction by these clonotypes also held in a handful of donors.

The authors generated TCR beta cDNA through 5'RACE template switching with UMIs. TCRdb reprocessed the 5' RACE reads and reports one entry per CDR3 protein, with no DNA. The record lists hundreds of thousands of distinct CDR3 sequences, of which the ten most abundant hold 3% to 4.5%. The CDR3 has 15 residues. About this clonotype itself: Its antigen remains unknown.

The TCR was taken from a man between 18 and 29 years old in good health. This chain connects TRBV12-3 or TRBV12-4 to TRBJ1-2. Sample: blood T cells: a sorted CD56 or NKG2C T cell subset, CD4+ or CD8+ T cells, or bulk PBMC T cells (not recorded which). The CDR3 reads CASSGQRSANYGYTF.